A single sample is the source of the 12 T cell receptor beta chains below, sequenced in a study of blood T cell repertoires in COVID-19. Using immunoSEQ multiplex PCR, the repertoire was profiled, and TCRdb retains in-frame clones only, with some absent. The table includes 150,000 or so clones, around 80% detected once. Sequencing was performed on peripheral blood. The receptors come from a human donor with acute or convalescent COVID-19. The donor label of this sample is uncertain.

The chain joins TRBV30 to TRBJ1-2; 9 positions match TRBD1. This CDR3 comprises 13 residues. V lost 6 bases, J lost 7 bases, and 9 bases stayed unmatched. Germline V gene sequence: CDR1 GTSNPN, CDR2 SVGIG (reference sequence). In nucleotides, the CDR3 is TGTGCCTGCGCCCTCGGGACAGGGACTGGCTACACCTTC. Amino acid sequence: CACALGTGTGYTF.

Only one count was recorded for this clone. The chain carries TRBV5-1 and TRBJ1-2, with 7 bases lining up with TRBD1. The CDR3 is 15 residues long. V was pared by 4 bases and J by 1 base, with 7 bases of the junction left unmatched. Germline assignment: CDR1 SGHRS and CDR2 YFSETQ. Here the CDR3 DNA reads TGCGCCAGCAGCCCAAGACAGGGAATTAACTATGGCTACACCTTC. Its protein is CASSPRQGINYGYTF.

This clone was seen a single time. This chain links TRBV7-8 with TRBJ2-5; perhaps TRBD1 as D (6 bases). Trimming took 4 bases from V and 2 from J, leaving 8 bases between them. Germline-derived CDR1 and CDR2 are SGHVS and FQNEAQ. The CDR3 has 13 residues. CDR3 nucleotides: TGTGCCAGCAGCTCGAGGGGGCAAGAGACCCAGTACTTC. Translated: CASSSRGQETQYF.

The V call is TRBV5-1, the J call TRBJ1-2, with D maybe TRBD1 (6 bases). V was shortened by 3 bases and J by 7 bases, with 25 bases between the two germline ends. Germline V gene sequence: CDR1 SGHRS, CDR2 YFSETQ. The CDR3 is 17 amino acids. The CDR3 nucleotides are TGCGCCAGCAGCTCCCGGAGTGGGGGCGCAATGTACTCTGGCTACACCTTC. It is translated as CASSSRSGGAMYSGYTF.

The chain carries TRBV7-9 and TRBJ1-2; no reliable D call. The CDR3 is made up of 14 amino acids. Between the trimmed V and J ends, which lost 1 base and 8 bases, there was a span of 14 bases. The germline gives CDR1 SEHNR, CDR2 FQNEAQ (reference sequence). CDR3: CASSLEQKLTGYTF. The CDR3 nucleotides are TGTGCCAGCAGCTTAGAACAGAAGCTCACAGGCTACACCTTC.

This rearrangement joins TRBV6-5 to TRBJ2-7; 9 bases align to TRBD1. The CDR3 loop spans 15 amino acids. Germline V gives CDR1 MNHEY, CDR2 SVGAGI. V lost 9 bases and J lost 5; bases outside the gene matches: 14. The CDR3 coding sequence is TGTGCCAGTTTTACCACCGGGACAGGGAGGCACGAGCAGTACTTC. Its translation: CASFTTGTGRHEQYF.

The rearrangement joins TRBV6-2 or TRBV6-3 to TRBJ2-7; 9 positions agree with TRBD1. CDR3 length: 15 residues. The junction had 7 bases not matched to a gene; V was cut back by 4 bases and J by 3 bases. Germline CDR1 is MNHEY and CDR2 is SVGEGT. The CDR3 region has the DNA TGTGCCAGCAGTTCCGGGACAGGGTTTCGCTACGAGCAGTACTTC. Protein: CASSSGTGFRYEQYF.

The rearrangement uses TRBV30 and TRBJ2-2; D perhaps matches TRBD1 (7 bases). V was clipped by 8 bases and J by 2 bases, with 15 bases between them. Germline CDR1 and CDR2: GTSNPN and SVGIG (reference sequence). The CDR3 is 14 amino acids. The chain's CDR3 is CASSRGVNTGELFF. CDR3 coding DNA: TGTGCCAGTAGCAGGGGGGTTAACACCGGGGAGCTGTTTTTT.

The chain carries TRBV7-9 and TRBJ1-5; D unclear. The CDR3 is 12 amino acids. Trimming stripped 1 base from V and 6 bases from J, with 4 bases between. Looked up from germline, CDR1 is SEHNR and CDR2 is FQNEAQ (reference sequence). The CDR3 DNA is TGTGCCAGCAGCTTAGAGAGTCAGCCCCAGCATTTT. Protein: CASSLESQPQHF.

The chain couples TRBV4-2 to TRBJ2-7, with 10 bases that match TRBD2. The CDR3 spans 17 residues. V shed 1 base, J shed 5 bases, and the junction held 11 bases outside the gene matches. Looked up from germline, CDR1 is LGHNA and CDR2 is YNFKEQ. CDR3 region: CASSQASGASGGNEQYF. The CDR3 DNA reads TGTGCCAGCAGCCAAGCCTCGGGGGCTAGCGGGGGAAACGAGCAGTACTTC.

This rearrangement joins TRBV5-6 to TRBJ1-2; tentatively, D is TRBD1 (6 bases). This CDR3 region has 14 residues. Germline V gives CDR1 SGHDT, CDR2 YYEEEE. Trimming removed 2 bases at V and 8 bases at J, with 16 bases between. CDR3 residues: CASSLIGQNGGYTF. CDR3 DNA sequence: TGTGCCAGCAGCTTAATTGGACAGAACGGCGGCTACACCTTC.

The chain couples TRBV19 to TRBJ1-2; a possible D gene is TRBD1 (6 bases). The germline V gene has CDR1 LNHDA and CDR2 SQIVND (reference sequence). The CDR3 totals 15 residues. The V end was cut by 3 bases, the J end by 6 bases, with 17 bases between. In DNA form, the CDR3 reads TGTGCCAGTAGTATTGCAGGGGCGGTAAGGAATGGCTACACCTTC. Residues: CASSIAGAVRNGYTF.